Listed below are T cell receptor beta chains from one sample, sequenced in a study of pediatric ulcerative colitis. Data came from immunoSEQ multiplex PCR; TCRdb stores just in-frame clones and leaves some out. The sample consists of roughly 64,000 clones, approximately 87% of them appearing once. The sample taken for sequencing was blood. These receptors were taken from a boy younger than 18 with severe ulcerative colitis. Each CDR3 is given with its conserved first and last residue. Each record gives: J gene, V gene, clone size, D gene, CDR3 length, CDR3 protein, CDR3 DNA. The D gene is left open where the match is weak. For some rows the clone size is stated as once, few or many, or as a class when expanded; others skip it.

J gene: TRBJ2-3
V gene: TRBV5-6
clone size: .
D gene: TRBD2
CDR3 length: 15
CDR3 protein: CASNPAEGGTDTQYF
CDR3 DNA: TGTGCCAGCAACCCGGCGGAGGGAGGGACAGATACGCAGTATTTT

J gene: TRBJ2-7
V gene: TRBV6-5
clone size: .
D gene: TRBD2
CDR3 length: 14
CDR3 protein: CASGAGLAAYEQYF
CDR3 DNA: TGTGCCAGCGGGGCGGGACTAGCGGCCTACGAGCAGTACTTC

J gene: TRBJ2-3
V gene: TRBV15
clone size: .
D gene: TRBD1
CDR3 length: 14
CDR3 protein: CATSQGASTDTQYF
CDR3 DNA: TGTGCCACCAGTCAGGGGGCCAGCACAGATACGCAGTATTTT

J gene: TRBJ2-7
V gene: TRBV11-2
clone size: .
D gene: .
CDR3 length: 15
CDR3 protein: CASSLVGTGTPGEYF
CDR3 DNA: .

J gene: TRBJ2-3
V gene: TRBV7-9
clone size: .
D gene: .
CDR3 length: 12
CDR3 protein: CASSPGGDTQYF
CDR3 DNA: TGTGCCAGCAGCCCCGGTGGGGATACGCAGTATTTT

J gene: TRBJ2-3
V gene: TRBV10-2
clone size: .
D gene: TRBD2
CDR3 length: 15
CDR3 protein: CASSDLAGGTDTQYF
CDR3 DNA: TGCGCCAGCAGTGACCTAGCGGGTGGCACAGATACGCAGTATTTT

J gene: TRBJ2-1
V gene: TRBV10-1
clone size: .
D gene: .
CDR3 length: 14
CDR3 protein: CASSESGFYNEQFF
CDR3 DNA: TGCGCCAGCAGTGAGTCGGGTTTCTACAATGAGCAGTTCTTC

J gene: TRBJ1-1
V gene: TRBV28
clone size: .
D gene: .
CDR3 length: 11
CDR3 protein: CASSDKTEAFF
CDR3 DNA: TGTGCCAGCTCGGACAAAACTGAAGCTTTCTTT

J gene: TRBJ1-2
V gene: TRBV7-8
clone size: .
D gene: TRBD1
CDR3 length: 17
CDR3 protein: CASSLLARFTGVRGYTF
CDR3 DNA: TGTGCCAGCAGCTTATTAGCCCGATTTACAGGGGTCAGGGGCTACACCTTC

J gene: TRBJ1-4
V gene: TRBV6-5
clone size: .
D gene: .
CDR3 length: 14
CDR3 protein: CASSYSGGDEKLFF
CDR3 DNA: TGTGCCAGCAGTTATTCCGGAGGAGATGAAAAACTGTTTTTT

J gene: TRBJ2-2
V gene: TRBV5-1
clone size: .
D gene: .
CDR3 length: 14
CDR3 protein: CASSLELVVGELFF
CDR3 DNA: TGCGCCAGCAGCTTGGAATTGGTGGTCGGGGAGCTGTTTTTT

J gene: TRBJ2-7
V gene: TRBV7-6
clone size: once
D gene: .
CDR3 length: 14
CDR3 protein: CASSLLGRDDEQYF
CDR3 DNA: TGTGCCAGCAGCTTGCTCGGCAGGGACGACGAGCAGTACTTC

J gene: TRBJ2-7
V gene: TRBV6-6
clone size: .
D gene: .
CDR3 length: 15
CDR3 protein: CASSYDGDRSYEQYF
CDR3 DNA: TGTGCCAGCAGTTACGATGGAGACAGGAGTTACGAGCAGTACTTC

J gene: TRBJ1-1
V gene: TRBV5-1
clone size: .
D gene: .
CDR3 length: 15
CDR3 protein: CASSLEVVRGTEAFF
CDR3 DNA: TGCGCCAGCAGCTTGGAGGTGGTAAGGGGCACTGAAGCTTTCTTT

J gene: TRBJ2-1
V gene: TRBV30
clone size: once
D gene: TRBD1
CDR3 length: 15
CDR3 protein: CAWSVMSGGNNEQFF
CDR3 DNA: TGTGCCTGGAGTGTAATGTCAGGGGGTAACAATGAGCAGTTCTTC

J gene: TRBJ1-2
V gene: TRBV27
clone size: .
D gene: .
CDR3 length: 12
CDR3 protein: CASGPYASGYTF
CDR3 DNA: TGTGCCAGCGGGCCTTATGCGTCTGGCTACACCTTC

J gene: TRBJ2-7
V gene: TRBV7-8
clone size: .
D gene: .
CDR3 length: 14
CDR3 protein: CASSLVGFSVEQYF
CDR3 DNA: TGTGCCAGCAGCTTAGTCGGATTTTCGGTTGAGCAGTACTTC

J gene: TRBJ1-2
V gene: TRBV27
clone size: .
D gene: TRBD1
CDR3 length: 13
CDR3 protein: CASSIDRAYGYTF
CDR3 DNA: TGTGCCAGCAGTATCGACAGGGCCTATGGCTACACCTTC